The rows below give T cell receptor beta chains drawn from one sample of a study of shared clonotypes between healthy human individuals. Profiled with immunoSEQ multiplex PCR; TCRdb holds only in-frame clones, not every one. The sample contains roughly 2.4 million clones, 90% to 96% of which appear only once. Sequencing input: naive CD4+ T cells sorted from blood. All receptors come from a man aged 18 to 35 in good health. The CDR3 runs from the conserved cysteine through the conserved F or W. The D gene is left open where the match is weak.

J,D,V,CDR3
TRBJ2-5,TRBD2,TRBV7-2,CASTPGLAETQYF
TRBJ1-2,NA,TRBV19,CATQTAAPYGYTF
TRBJ1-1,TRBD1,TRBV6-5,CASSRTGGAGAFF
TRBJ2-5,TRBD2,TRBV30,CAWSTGTKETQYF
TRBJ1-1,NA,TRBV29-1,CSVVRGTEAFF
TRBJ2-3,NA,TRBV19,CATYERVEDTQYF
TRBJ2-2,TRBD2,TRBV5-4,CASSPGLARELFF
TRBJ2-7,NA,TRBV2,CASSESIRDYEQYF
TRBJ1-5,NA,TRBV4-2,CASSQETRVGNQPQHF
TRBJ1-6,NA,TRBV7-2,CASSPSGVGSPLHF
TRBJ1-2,TRBD1,TRBV14,CASSPSGTGLYGYTF
TRBJ1-6,NA,TRBV2,CASSEARVLGSPLHF